What follows are 4 T cell receptor beta chains derived from one specimen sequenced in a study of vaccination and CD4 T cells after COVID-19. These TCRs' antigens remain unknown. Sequenced with the Oncomine TCR Beta short-read assay was DNA taken from cultured CD4+ T cells. TCRdb ran MiXCR on the PCR reads and lists one entry per CDR3 protein. The table includes about 16,000 distinct CDR3 sequences, 44% detected once. Regarding treatment: approximately nine-day PBMC culture with coronavirus spike peptide pools or control peptides (ViraFEST assay). Sequenced material: CD4+ T cells from blood, cultured in vitro. Receptors were obtained from a human donor who had recovered from COVID-19.

V is TRBV5-4 and J is TRBJ2-2, with 11 nucleotides matching TRBD2. Germline V gene sequence: CDR1 SGHNT, CDR2 YYREEE (reference sequence). The length of the CDR3 is 18 residues. The J segment lost 5 bases and the V segment lost 5 bases, leaving 14 bases of the junction unmatched. CDR3 DNA: TGTGCCAGCAGTGGGGAATCGACTAGCGGGATTTGGACCGGGGAGCTGTTTTTT. Its translation: CASSGESTSGIWTGELFF.

The genes are TRBV28 and TRBJ1-5; the D gene is possibly TRBD1 (6 bases). The V and J ends lost 6 bases and 0 bases respectively, with 15 bases between them. Germline values: CDR1 MDHEN, CDR2 SYDVKM. The CDR3 totals 16 residues. CDR3 loop: CASRRPRGGSNQPQHF. The CDR3, as DNA: TGTGCCAGCAGGCGTCCCAGGGGAGGTAGCAATCAGCCCCAGCATTTT. Complete variable domain (other parts from reference TRBV28 and TRBJ1-5): DVKVTQSSRYLVKRTGEKVFLECVQDMDHENMFWYRQDPGLGLRLIYFSYDVKMKEKGDIPEGYSVSREKKERFSLILESASTNQTSMYLCASRRPRGGSNQPQHFGDGTRLSIL.

This clonotype was detected a few times. The V and J genes are TRBV10-3 and TRBJ1-3; D not resolved. Germline V gives CDR1 ENHRY, CDR2 SYGVKD. There are 14 residues in the CDR3. V lost 0 bases to trimming and J lost 4 bases, with 7 bases between them. This CDR3 reads CAISESAVGNTIYF. The CDR3 DNA is TGTGCCATCAGTGAGTCTGCAGTAGGAAACACCATATATTTT.

The rearrangement joins TRBV10-3 to TRBJ2-7; 9 nucleotides align to TRBD1. Germline V CDR1 and CDR2: ENHRY, SYGVKD. Trimming cost V 0 bases and J 3 bases; bases outside gene matches: 6. The CDR3 spans 16 residues. CDR3 protein: CAISESKGQGNYEQYF. Here the CDR3 DNA reads TGTGCCATCAGTGAGTCGAAGGGACAGGGAAACTACGAGCAGTACTTC.